This entry describes one T cell receptor (beta chain). These data originate in a study of cytomegalovirus exposure and HLA in healthy donors. Vbeta (60) and Jbeta (13) primers were used in the PCR. The protocol was immunoSEQ multiplex PCR, while the TCRdb copy is restricted to in-frame clones and leaves out a portion. The sample consists of 140,000 or so clones, approximately 67% of them appearing once. The CDR3 is 14 amino acids. Germline loops: CDR1 MNHNS, CDR2 SASEGT. Trimming cost V 7 bases and J 0 bases, with 11 bases left between them. The chain links TRBV6-1 to TRBJ2-3; tentatively, D is TRBD1 (5 bases). The clonotype comes from an older woman in good health and CMV-seronegative. The sample consisted of PBMCs. CDR3 sequence (DNA): TGTGCCAGCACTCAGGGCTCTAGCACAGATACGCAGTATTTT. It codes for CASTQGSSTDTQYF.